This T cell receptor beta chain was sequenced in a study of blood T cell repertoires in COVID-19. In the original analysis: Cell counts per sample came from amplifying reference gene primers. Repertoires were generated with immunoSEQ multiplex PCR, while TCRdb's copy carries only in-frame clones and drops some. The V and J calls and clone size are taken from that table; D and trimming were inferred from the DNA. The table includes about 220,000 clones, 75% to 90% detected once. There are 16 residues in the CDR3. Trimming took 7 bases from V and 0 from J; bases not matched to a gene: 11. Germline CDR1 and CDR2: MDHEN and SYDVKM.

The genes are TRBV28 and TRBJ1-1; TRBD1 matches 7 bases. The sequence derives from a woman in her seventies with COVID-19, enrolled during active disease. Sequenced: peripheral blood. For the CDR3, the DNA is TGTGCCAGCAAACGGGGACAGTTGGGTATGAACACTGAAGCTTTCTTT. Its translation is CASKRGQLGMNTEAFF.